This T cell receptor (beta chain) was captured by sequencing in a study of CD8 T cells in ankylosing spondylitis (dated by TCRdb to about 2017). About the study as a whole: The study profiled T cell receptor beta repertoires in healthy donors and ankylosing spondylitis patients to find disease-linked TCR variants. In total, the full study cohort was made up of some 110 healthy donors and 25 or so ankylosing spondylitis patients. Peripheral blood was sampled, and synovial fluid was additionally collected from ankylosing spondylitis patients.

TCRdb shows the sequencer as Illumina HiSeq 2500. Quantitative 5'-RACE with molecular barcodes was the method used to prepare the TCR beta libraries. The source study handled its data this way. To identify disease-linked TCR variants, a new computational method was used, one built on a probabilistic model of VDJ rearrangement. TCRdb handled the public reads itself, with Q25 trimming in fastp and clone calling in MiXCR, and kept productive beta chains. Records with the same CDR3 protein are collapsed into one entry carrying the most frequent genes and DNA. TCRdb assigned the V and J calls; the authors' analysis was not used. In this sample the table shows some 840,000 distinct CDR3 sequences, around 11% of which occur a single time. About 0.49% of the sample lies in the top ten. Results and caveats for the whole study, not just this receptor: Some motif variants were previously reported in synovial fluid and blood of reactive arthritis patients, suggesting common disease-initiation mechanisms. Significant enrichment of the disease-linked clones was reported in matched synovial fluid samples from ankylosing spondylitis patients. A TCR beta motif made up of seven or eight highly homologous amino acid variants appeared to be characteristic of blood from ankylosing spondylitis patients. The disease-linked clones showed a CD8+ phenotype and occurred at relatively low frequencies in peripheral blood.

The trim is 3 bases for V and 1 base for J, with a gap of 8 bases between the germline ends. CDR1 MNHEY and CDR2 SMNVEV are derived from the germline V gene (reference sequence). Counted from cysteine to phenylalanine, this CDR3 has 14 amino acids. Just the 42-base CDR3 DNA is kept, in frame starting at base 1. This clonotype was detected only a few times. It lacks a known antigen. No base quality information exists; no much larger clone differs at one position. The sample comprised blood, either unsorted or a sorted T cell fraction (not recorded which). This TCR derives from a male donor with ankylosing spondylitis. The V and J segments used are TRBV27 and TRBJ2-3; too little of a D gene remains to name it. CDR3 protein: CASSLTHRTDTQYF. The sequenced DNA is TGTGCCAGCAGTTTGACCCACCGCACAGATACGCAGTATTTT.